This TCR beta chain comes out of a study of shared clonotypes between healthy human individuals. Study outcomes and limitations: Naive subsets, compared against memory subsets, generally had larger estimated richness values.

CDR1 KGHSH and CDR2 LQKENI come from the germline V gene. Trimming pared 4 bases from V and 2 bases from J, leaving 15 bases between. This CDR3 comprises 15 residues. Some clones are missing from TCRdb's copy, which holds only in-frame ones; the method was immunoSEQ multiplex PCR. The sample consists of 400,000 to 600,000 clones, 95% to 97% of them appearing once. Comment on this clone: As yet, its antigen is unknown.

The sequenced sample consisted of naive CD4+ T cells sorted from blood. The sample's subset: CD45RA+ positively selected. The genes are TRBV18 and TRBJ2-7, with D possibly TRBD1 on 5 matching bases. The TCR comes from a woman aged 25 to 39 in good health. The CDR3 sequence is CASSLGPIRTYEQYF. CDR3 nucleotides: TGTGCCAGCTCACTGGGGCCAATTCGTACCTACGAGCAGTACTTC.